Below are 15 T cell receptor beta chains sequenced from a single sample in a study of cytomegalovirus exposure and HLA in healthy donors. The table came from immunoSEQ multiplex PCR; TCRdb's copy has only in-frame clones and leaves some out. The repertoire holds under 300,000 clones, with nearly 90% as singletons. Material: PBMCs. These receptors came from a woman between 18 and 29 years old in good health and CMV-seronegative.

This clone was found a few times. The chain is built from TRBV5-1 and TRBJ1-2, with D maybe TRBD1 (6 bases). Germline V gives CDR1 SGHRS, CDR2 YFSETQ. The germline V and J ends were trimmed by 3 bases and 5 bases, with 14 bases remaining between them. The CDR3 loop spans 14 amino acids. CDR3 residues: CASSSGTPSYGYTF. The CDR3 nucleotides read TGCGCCAGCAGCTCCGGGACACCGAGTTATGGCTACACCTTC.

J is TRBJ2-7 and V is TRBV9; D is possibly TRBD1 (5 bases). V shed 1 base and J shed 0 bases, with 11 bases lying between them. The germline V gene has CDR1 SGDLS and CDR2 YYNGEE. The CDR3 contains 15 residues. The CDR3 nucleotides are TGTGCCAGCAGCGTACAGGGTGATTCCTCCTACGAGCAGTACTTC. It translates to CASSVQGDSSYEQYF.

The CDR3 DNA reads TGTGCCAGCAGGCGGACAGGGGGGGACGAGCAGTACGTC. Translated, it gives CASRRTGGDEQYV. The chain has TRBV7-2 and TRBJ2-7; 10 nucleotides align to TRBD1. V shed 6 bases and J 5 bases; nucleotides not matched to a gene: 4. The germline V gene encodes CDR1 SGHTA and CDR2 FQGNSA. This CDR3 is built from 13 residues.

The rearrangement links TRBV5-1 to TRBJ2-4, with 10 bases fitting TRBD1. V lost 7 bases to trimming and J lost 5 bases; unmatched junction nucleotides: 0. Looked up from germline, CDR1 is SGHRS and CDR2 is YFSETQ. The CDR3 extends over 12 amino acids. The CDR3 reads CASGTGENIQYF. DNA of the CDR3: TGCGCCAGCGGGACAGGGGAAAACATTCAGTACTTC.

V usage is TRBV18 and J usage is TRBJ1-4, with 8 bases matching TRBD1. This CDR3 is 15 amino acids long. The V and J ends lost 3 bases and 8 bases, in that order; junction bases with no gene match: 8. The germline gives CDR1 KGHSH, CDR2 LQKENI. In nucleotides, the CDR3 is TGTGCCAGCTCACCCGGACAGGGATCGGGCGAAAAACTGTTTTTT. This encodes CASSPGQGSGEKLFF.

The V and J genes are TRBV14 and TRBJ2-7, with D possibly matching TRBD2 (6 bases). This CDR3 comprises 17 residues. Trimming took 0 bases from V and 2 from J, leaving 17 bases between them. Germline loops: CDR1 SGHDN, CDR2 FVKESK. As DNA, the CDR3 is TGTGCCAGCAGCCAAGACGTCCCGGGACTCCCGACCTACGAGCAGTACTTC. Amino acid sequence: CASSQDVPGLPTYEQYF.

This clone appeared a single time. The chain uses TRBV4-3 and TRBJ1-2, with TRBD1 matching over 7 bases. The CDR3 extends over 15 amino acids. Trimming removed 1 base from V and 0 bases from J; junction bases left unmatched: 2. Germline V lookup: CDR1 LGHNA, CDR2 YSLEER. CDR3 sequence reads: CASSQGQGANYGYTF. In nucleotides, the CDR3 is TGCGCCAGCAGCCAAGGACAGGGCGCTAACTATGGCTACACCTTC.

The gene calls are TRBV9 and TRBJ1-1; D gene uncertain. Trimming left V 3 bases short and J 0 bases short, with 12 bases between. This CDR3 region has 15 residues. CDR1 is SGDLS and CDR2 is YYNGEE in the germline V gene. DNA for the CDR3: TGTGCCAGCAGCGCTCCGACTCCACTGAACACTGAAGCTTTCTTT. It codes for CASSAPTPLNTEAFF.

V is TRBV5-5 and J is TRBJ1-1, with D perhaps TRBD1 (5 bases). Trimming shortened V by 1 base and J by 10 bases, and 17 bases separated the two germline ends. Germline V CDR1 and CDR2: SGHKS, YYEKEE (reference sequence). The CDR3 length is 14 residues. The CDR3 DNA is TGTGCCAGCAGCTTGCTTATGGCAGGGAACGGAGCTTTCTTT. It specifies CASSLLMAGNGAFF.

This chain connects TRBV9 to TRBJ2-3; TRBD1 might be the D (6 bases). CDR1 and CDR2 (germline): SGDLS, YYNGEE. The CDR3 sequence is 15 residues long. V lost 4 bases and J 2 bases, leaving 14 bases between the germline ends. CDR3 coding DNA: TGTGCCAGCAGCCCAGAGGGGGTCTACACAGATACGCAGTATTTT. It specifies CASSPEGVYTDTQYF.

The CDR3 DNA is TGTGCCAGCAGTTTAGTCGGTGCGACAGGCGAGCAGGCTTTCTTT. It yields the protein CASSLVGATGEQAFF. The chain is built from TRBV28 and TRBJ1-1; D may be TRBD1 (6 bases). This CDR3 contains 15 residues. With 2 bases removed from V and 11 bases from J, the gap between germline ends came to 21 bases. Germline assignment: CDR1 MDHEN and CDR2 SYDVKM.

The genes are TRBV6-5 and TRBJ1-6; TRBD1 matches at 7 bases. CDR3 length: 15 amino acids. After removal of 6 bases from V and 3 bases from J, the junction contained 5 bases not matched to a gene. Germline loops: CDR1 MNHEY, CDR2 SVGAGI. The CDR3 DNA reads TGTGCCAGCAGCCTCGGGACAGACTATAATTCACCCCTCCACTTT. This codes for CASSLGTDYNSPLHF.

The chain carries TRBV28 and TRBJ2-7; D is ambiguous. Germline V gene sequence: CDR1 MDHEN, CDR2 SYDVKM. This CDR3 is built from 13 residues. The V and J ends lost 9 bases and 1 base respectively, with 13 bases between them. The CDR3 bases are TGTGCCAGGTCCGGAGTTCCATCCTACGAGCAGTACGTC. Its translation: CARSGVPSYEQYV.

This rearrangement joins TRBV21-1 to TRBJ2-7; the DNA was not used to check the table's D call, TRBD1. TRBV21-1 is tagged as a pseudogene. The CDR3 spans 15 residues. CDR3 DNA: TGTGCCAGCAGCAAACGAGGGACAGGACCCTACGAGCAGTACGTC. It specifies CASSKRGTGPYEQYV.

Details on this clone: Other nucleotide sequences in the sample specify the same CDR3. The CDR3: CASSGQGNTEAFF. The CDR3 nucleotides read TGCGCCAGCAGCGGACAGGGGAACACTGAAGCTTTCTTT. This chain uses TRBV10-2 with TRBJ1-1, with 8 bases fitting TRBD1. This CDR3 is built from 13 residues. V lost 6 bases and J lost 1; bases outside the gene matches: 1. CDR1 is WSHSY, CDR2 SAAADI, per germline.